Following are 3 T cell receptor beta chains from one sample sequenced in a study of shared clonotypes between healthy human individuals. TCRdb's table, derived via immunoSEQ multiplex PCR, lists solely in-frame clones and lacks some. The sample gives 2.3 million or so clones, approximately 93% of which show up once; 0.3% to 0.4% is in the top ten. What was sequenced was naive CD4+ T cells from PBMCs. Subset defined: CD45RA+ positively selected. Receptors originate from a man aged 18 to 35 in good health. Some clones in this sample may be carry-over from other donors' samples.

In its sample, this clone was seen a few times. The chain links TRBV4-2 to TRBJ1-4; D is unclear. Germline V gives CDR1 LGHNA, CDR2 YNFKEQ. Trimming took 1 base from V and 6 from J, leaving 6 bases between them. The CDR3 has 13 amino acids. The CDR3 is CASSQGWDEKLFF. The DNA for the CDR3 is TGTGCCAGCAGCCAAGGCTGGGATGAAAAACTGTTTTTT.

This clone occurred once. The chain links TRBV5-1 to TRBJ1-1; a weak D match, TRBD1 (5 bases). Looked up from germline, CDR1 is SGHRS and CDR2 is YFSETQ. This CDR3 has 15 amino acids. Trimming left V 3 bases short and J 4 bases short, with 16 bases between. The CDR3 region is CASSSGQGGFTEAFF. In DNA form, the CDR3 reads TGCGCCAGCAGCTCCGGCCAGGGCGGGTTCACTGAAGCTTTCTTT.

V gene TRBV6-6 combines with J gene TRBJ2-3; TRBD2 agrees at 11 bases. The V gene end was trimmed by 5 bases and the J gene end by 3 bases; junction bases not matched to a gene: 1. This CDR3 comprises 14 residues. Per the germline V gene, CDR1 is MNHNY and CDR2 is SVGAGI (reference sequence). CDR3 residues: CASSPSGRTDTQYF. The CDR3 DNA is TGTGCCAGCAGTCCTAGCGGGAGGACAGATACGCAGTATTTT.